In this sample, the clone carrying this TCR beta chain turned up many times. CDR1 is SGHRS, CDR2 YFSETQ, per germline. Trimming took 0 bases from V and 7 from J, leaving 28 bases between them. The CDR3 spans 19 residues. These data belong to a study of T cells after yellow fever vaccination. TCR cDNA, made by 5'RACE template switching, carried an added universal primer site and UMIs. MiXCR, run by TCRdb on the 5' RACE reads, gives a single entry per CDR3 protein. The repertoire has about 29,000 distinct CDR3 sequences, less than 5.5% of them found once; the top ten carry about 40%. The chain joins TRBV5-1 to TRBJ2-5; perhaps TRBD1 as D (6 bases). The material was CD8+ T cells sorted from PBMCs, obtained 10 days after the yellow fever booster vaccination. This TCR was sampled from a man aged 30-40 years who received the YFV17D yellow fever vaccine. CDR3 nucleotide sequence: TGCGCCAGCAGCTTGGCCGGGTCAGGCTCGACAGGCCCGGCGGGGACCCAGTACTTC. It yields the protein CASSLAGSGSTGPAGTQYF.